This entry concerns a single T cell receptor beta chain. Its antigen is not identified. The sample belongs to a study of a mutant IDH1 vaccine in newly diagnosed glioma. Looking at the study overall: Vaccination was launched 4-6 weeks after radiotherapy alone, or with temozolomide cycles.

TCRdb keeps only in-frame clones here, not all; method: immunoSEQ multiplex PCR. The sample records around 40,000 clones, about 81% being singletons. Looked up from germline, CDR1 is SGHKS and CDR2 is YYEKEE (reference sequence). Deletions cut 0 bases from V and 4 bases from J, with 3 bases between. The CDR3 is 12 amino acids. Time point given: week 23, last vaccination. The investigators gave 300 ug of mutant IDH1 20-mer peptide in each vaccine dose, together with topical imiquimod. V is TRBV5-5 and J is TRBJ2-3; D unresolved. This clonotype was obtained from a woman in her late teens or twenties with glioma. Some clones in this sample may be carry-over from other donors' samples. The material was PBMCs, obtained from a glioma patient whose treatment included an IDH1 peptide vaccine. The CDR3 DNA reads TGTGCCAGCAGCTTGGTAGCAGATACGCAGTATTTT. Its protein is CASSLVADTQYF.